The clone carrying this T cell receptor (beta chain) appeared a few times. Its antigen remains unidentified. Germline assignment: CDR1 SGHTA and CDR2 FQGNSA. J lost 5 bases, V lost 2 bases, and 8 bases had no gene match. The CDR3 contains 16 residues. Via MiXCR, TCRdb re-called the reads, giving one row per CDR3 protein. This table has around 540,000 distinct CDR3 sequences, 33% appearing once. This record comes from a study of T cell repertoires in cytomegalovirus infection. Overall study: Indications came from public TCR beta signatures; they pointed to CMV infection and to a matching HLA type.

General study findings and limits: Ex vivo responses were dominated by HLA-C-restricted CMV-specific TCR beta clonotypes. Public TCR beta family frequency separated CMV-and-HLA carriers, including in an independent cohort.

The specimen comprised cultured PBMCs, sampled from culture after CMV antigen stimulation. The genes are TRBV7-2 and TRBJ2-5, with 10 bases identical to TRBD2. The receptor comes from a human donor in good health (CMV status not recorded). Some clones in this sample may be carry-over from other donors' samples. Here the CDR3 DNA reads TGTGCCAGCAGCTTATTTCTAGCGGGAGAAGGGGAGACCCAGTACTTC. Its protein product is CASSLFLAGEGETQYF.